The next 3 T cell receptor beta chains were all read from a single sample in a study of blood T cell repertoires in COVID-19. TCRdb's copy holds only in-frame clones and misses some; the assay was immunoSEQ multiplex PCR. In the table there are a few hundred thousand clones, about 91% of which are singletons. The sample comprised PBMCs or T cells enriched from blood (not recorded which). The source is a woman between 18 and 29 years old who had recovered from COVID-19.

The chain is built from TRBV6-2 or TRBV6-3 and TRBJ1-1; D gene ambiguous. The CDR3 loop spans 13 amino acids. Per germline, CDR1 MNHEY and CDR2 SVGEGT. V was shortened by 5 bases and J by 1 base, with 8 bases between the two germline ends. The CDR3 sequence is CASSIPGNTEAFF. The CDR3, as DNA: TGTGCCAGCAGTATACCAGGGAACACTGAAGCTTTCTTT.

The chain links TRBV13 to TRBJ2-5, with 7 bases fitting TRBD2. This CDR3 spans 13 amino acids. The trim removed 3 bases at V and 7 bases at J, leaving 5 bases unmatched. From germline, CDR1 is PRHDT and CDR2 FYEKMQ (reference sequence). The CDR3 DNA follows: TGTGCCAGCAGCTTGACTAGCATGTGGACCCAGTACTTC. Its translation: CASSLTSMWTQYF.

The V and J genes are TRBV21-1 and TRBJ2-7; the table assigns TRBD1, which was not confirmed against the DNA. TRBV21-1 is assigned pseudogene status. The CDR3 totals 17 residues. In DNA, the CDR3 is TGTGCCAGCAGCAGAGAGTTCCGGGACAGGGGAACCTACGAGCAGTACTTC. It translates to CASSREFRDRGTYEQYF.